These 14 T cell receptor beta chains were all obtained from the same sample, sequenced in a study of CD8+ T cells in alopecia areata. Isolated RNA was reverse transcribed into cDNA used as the sequencing template. TCRdb's table, derived via immunoSEQ multiplex PCR, lists solely in-frame clones and lacks some. The sample has approximately 200,000 clones; approximately 45% are singletons. Specified treatment: oral pan-JAK inhibitor, 5-10 mg twice daily. Sequencing was performed on CD4+ T cells sorted from blood, taken at approximately week 37, from a patient treated with tofacitinib. The receptors stem from a human donor with alopecia areata.

The chain links TRBV9 to TRBJ1-2; 11 bases agree with TRBD1. Germline V gene sequence: CDR1 SGDLS, CDR2 YYNGEE. With V trimmed by 4 bases and J by 8 bases, 7 bases remained unmatched. The length of the CDR3 is 14 residues. The CDR3 DNA is TGTGCCAGCAGCTTAGGACAGGGGGCTGAAGGCTACACCTTC. It encodes CASSLGQGAEGYTF.

This chain uses TRBV4-1 with TRBJ1-3; 8 nucleotides match TRBD1. With 4 bases clipped from V and 0 bases from J, the junction kept 5 bases outside the gene matches. Germline V gives CDR1 MGHRA, CDR2 YSYEKL. CDR3 length equals 16 residues. This chain's CDR3 is CASSLLTGGSGNTIYF. For the CDR3, the DNA is TGCGCCAGCAGCCTTCTTACAGGGGGCTCTGGAAACACCATATATTTT.

The rearrangement joins TRBV2 to TRBJ1-2, with 7 nucleotides matching TRBD1. Germline CDR1 reads SNHLY; CDR2 reads FYNNEI. The V segment lost 7 bases and the J segment 3 bases; nucleotides outside the gene matches: 8. CDR3 size: 14 residues. Written as DNA, the CDR3 is TGTGCCAGCACCTCCAGGGGGGCATACTATGGCTACACCTTC. It translates to CASTSRGAYYGYTF.

The CDR3 reads CASSQARGTSGLIDTQYF. CDR3 coding DNA: TGTGCCAGCAGCCAAGCAAGGGGGACTAGCGGCCTTATCGATACGCAGTATTTT. The genes are TRBV4-2 and TRBJ2-3; 11 nucleotides agree with TRBD2. CDR3 length: 18 residues. Trimming removed 1 base from V and 6 bases from J; junction bases left unmatched: 12. Germline assignment: CDR1 LGHNA and CDR2 YNFKEQ.

The chain uses TRBV9 and TRBJ2-1; the D gene could be TRBD1 or TRBD2 (5 bases each). This CDR3 is 14 amino acids long. V gave up 3 bases and J gave up 7 bases, with 14 bases separating them. The germline V gene encodes CDR1 SGDLS and CDR2 YYNGEE. The CDR3 sequence: CASSGDLSGNEQFF. CDR3 coding DNA: TGTGCCAGCAGCGGGGACCTCTCGGGTAATGAGCAGTTCTTC.

This sequence joins TRBV29-1 and TRBJ2-5; the match to TRBD1 covers 7 bases. The tail of the sequence fits TRBJ2-7 better, so the J call may be wrong. The CDR3 spans 13 residues. Per germline, CDR1 SQVTM and CDR2 ANQGSEA. In DNA, the CDR3 is TGCAGCGGCCGGGACAGTTTGTCCTACGAGCAGTACTTC. This gives the protein CSGRDSLSYEQYF.

V usage is TRBV29-1 and J usage is TRBJ2-3; D gene unclear. The germline CDR1 and CDR2 sequences are SQVTM and ANQGSEA. Trimming stripped 2 bases from V and 0 bases from J, with 6 bases between. This CDR3 has 13 residues. DNA of the CDR3: TGCAGCGTTGAAAAGGGTAGCACAGATACGCAGTATTTT. Translating it yields CSVEKGSTDTQYF.

This clone showed up just a few times. V usage is TRBV2 and J usage is TRBJ2-5, with D possibly called TRBD1 or TRBD2 (5 bases each). Looked up from germline, CDR1 is SNHLY and CDR2 is FYNNEI. Trimming cost V 1 base and J 0 bases, with 12 bases left between them. This CDR3 is 16 amino acids long. CDR3 loop: CASSEGERGNQETQYF. DNA of the CDR3: TGTGCCAGCAGTGAAGGCGAGAGGGGTAACCAAGAGACCCAGTACTTC.

The chain has TRBV11-1 and TRBJ2-1; 10 bases are shared with TRBD2. The trim removed 1 base at V and 1 base at J, leaving 4 bases unmatched. In germline, CDR1 is SGHAT, CDR2 FQDESV (reference sequence). The CDR3 runs 17 residues. CDR3 protein: CASSLDGSGRSYNEQFF. The CDR3 DNA follows: TGTGCCAGCAGCTTAGATGGTAGCGGGAGGTCCTACAATGAGCAGTTCTTC.

The rearrangement uses TRBV29-1 and TRBJ2-1; D remains ambiguous. This CDR3 has 12 residues. Trimming left V 4 bases short and J 6 bases short, with 10 bases between. CDR1 is SQVTM and CDR2 is ANQGSEA in the germline V gene. The CDR3 region is CSVASDANEQFF. In DNA form, the CDR3 reads TGCAGCGTTGCGTCAGATGCCAATGAGCAGTTCTTC.

The gene calls are TRBV6-5 and TRBJ1-2, with TRBD1 matching over 8 bases. Germline V gives CDR1 MNHEY, CDR2 SVGAGI. After removal of 0 bases from V and 1 base from J, the junction contained 1 base not matched to a gene. The CDR3 is 15 amino acids. This chain's CDR3 is CASSYSGQDNYGYTF. The CDR3 region has the DNA TGTGCCAGCAGTTACTCGGGACAGGATAACTATGGCTACACCTTC.

The CDR3 loop reads CAYGKGVNIQYF. Written as DNA, the CDR3 is TGTGCTTACGGGAAGGGGGTAAACATTCAGTACTTC. This rearrangement joins TRBV30 to TRBJ2-4, with D maybe TRBD1 (6 bases). This CDR3 region has 12 residues. The germline V gene has CDR1 GTSNPN and CDR2 SVGIG (reference sequence).

CDR3 protein: CASSSGRRYEQYF. CDR3 DNA: TGTGCCAGCAGCTCCGGTCGGCGCTACGAGCAGTACTTC. V usage is TRBV28 and J usage is TRBJ2-7, with D uncertain. Trimming pared 6 bases from V and 3 bases from J, leaving 12 bases between. Germline V lookup: CDR1 MDHEN, CDR2 SYDVKM. This CDR3 has 13 amino acids.

The rearrangement links TRBV28 to TRBJ2-1; D unresolved. Germline lookup yields CDR1 MDHEN and CDR2 SYDVKM. The CDR3 totals 15 residues. V was pared by 2 bases and J by 6 bases, with 14 bases between. CDR3 DNA: TGTGCCAGCAGTTTAAGCCCCCGGCGAGGCAATGAGCAGTTCTTC. This encodes CASSLSPRRGNEQFF.